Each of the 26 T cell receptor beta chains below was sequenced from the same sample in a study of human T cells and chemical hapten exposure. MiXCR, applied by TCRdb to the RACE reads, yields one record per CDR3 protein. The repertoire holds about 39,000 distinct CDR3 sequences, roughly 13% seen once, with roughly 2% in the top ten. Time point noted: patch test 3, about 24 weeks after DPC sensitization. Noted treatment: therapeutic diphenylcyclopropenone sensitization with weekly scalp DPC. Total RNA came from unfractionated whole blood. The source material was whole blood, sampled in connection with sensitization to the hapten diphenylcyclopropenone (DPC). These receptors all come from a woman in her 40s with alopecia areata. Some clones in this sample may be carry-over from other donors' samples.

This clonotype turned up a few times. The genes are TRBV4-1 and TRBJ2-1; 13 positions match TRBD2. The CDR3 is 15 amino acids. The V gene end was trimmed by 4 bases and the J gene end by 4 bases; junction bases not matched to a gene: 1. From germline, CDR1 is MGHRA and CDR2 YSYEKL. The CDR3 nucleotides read TGCGCCAGCAGCCCACTAGCGGGAGGGTACAATGAGCAGTTCTTC. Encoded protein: CASSPLAGGYNEQFF.

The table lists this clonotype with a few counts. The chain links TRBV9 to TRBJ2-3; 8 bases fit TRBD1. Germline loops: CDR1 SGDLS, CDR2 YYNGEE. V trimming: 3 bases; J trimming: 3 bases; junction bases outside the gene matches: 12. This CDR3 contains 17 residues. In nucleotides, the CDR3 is TGTGCCAGCAGCGGAGGGACAGGTTGGGGAAAAACAGATACGCAGTATTTT. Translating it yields CASSGGTGWGKTDTQYF. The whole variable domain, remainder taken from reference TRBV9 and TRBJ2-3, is DSGVTQTPKHLITATGQRVTLRCSPRSGDLSVYWYQQSLDQGLQFLIQYYNGEERAKGNILERFSAQQFPDLHSELNLSSLELGDSALYFCASSGGTGWGKTDTQYFGPGTRLTVL.

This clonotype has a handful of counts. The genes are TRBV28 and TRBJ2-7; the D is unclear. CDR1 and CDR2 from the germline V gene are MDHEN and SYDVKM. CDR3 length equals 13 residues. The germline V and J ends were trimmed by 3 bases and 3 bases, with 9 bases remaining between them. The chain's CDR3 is CASSFVQNYEQYF. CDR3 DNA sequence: TGTGCCAGCAGTTTCGTACAGAACTACGAGCAGTACTTC.

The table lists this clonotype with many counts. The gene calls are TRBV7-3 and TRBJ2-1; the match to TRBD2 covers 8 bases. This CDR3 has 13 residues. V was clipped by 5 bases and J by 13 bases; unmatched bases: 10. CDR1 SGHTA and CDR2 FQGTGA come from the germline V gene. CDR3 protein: CASSPGTSGRQFF. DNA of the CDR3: TGTGCCAGCAGCCCCGGGACTAGTGGAAGACAGTTCTTC. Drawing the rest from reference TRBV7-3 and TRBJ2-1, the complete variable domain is GAGVSQTPSNKVTEKGKYVELRCDPISGHTALYWYRQSLGQGPEFLIYFQGTGAADDSGLPNDRFFAVRPEGSVSTLKIQRTERGDSAVYLCASSPGTSGRQFFGPGTRLTVL.

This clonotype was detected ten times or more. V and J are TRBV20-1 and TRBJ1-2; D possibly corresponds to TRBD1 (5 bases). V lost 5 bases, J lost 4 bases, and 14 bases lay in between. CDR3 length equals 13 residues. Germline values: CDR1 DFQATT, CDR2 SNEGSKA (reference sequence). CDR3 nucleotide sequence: TGCAGTGCTGAGACCGGGACCCTCTATGGCTACACCTTC. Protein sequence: CSAETGTLYGYTF.

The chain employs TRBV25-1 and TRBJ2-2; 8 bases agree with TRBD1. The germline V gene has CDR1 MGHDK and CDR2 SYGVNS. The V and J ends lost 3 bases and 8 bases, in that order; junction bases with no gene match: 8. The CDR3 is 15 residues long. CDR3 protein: CASSDPGGPSGELFF. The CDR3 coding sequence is TGTGCCAGCAGTGATCCAGGGGGCCCATCAGGGGAGCTGTTTTTT.

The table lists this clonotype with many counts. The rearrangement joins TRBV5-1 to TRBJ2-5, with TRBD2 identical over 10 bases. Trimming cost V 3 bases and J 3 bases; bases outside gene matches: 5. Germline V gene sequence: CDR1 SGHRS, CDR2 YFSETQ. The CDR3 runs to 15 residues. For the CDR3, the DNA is TGCGCCAGCAGCTCTATAGCGGGAGGCGAAGAGACCCAGTACTTC. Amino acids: CASSSIAGGEETQYF. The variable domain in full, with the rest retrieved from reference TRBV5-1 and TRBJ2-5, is KAGVTQTPRYLIKTRGQQVTLSCSPISGHRSVSWYQQTPGQGLQFLFEYFSETQRNKGNFPGRFSGRQFSNSRSEMNVSTLELGDSALYLCASSSIAGGEETQYFGPGTRLLVL.

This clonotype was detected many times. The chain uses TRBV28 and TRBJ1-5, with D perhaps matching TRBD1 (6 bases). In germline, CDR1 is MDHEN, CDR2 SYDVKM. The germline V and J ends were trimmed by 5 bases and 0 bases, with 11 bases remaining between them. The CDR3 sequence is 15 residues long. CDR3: CASSIYRDSNQPQHF. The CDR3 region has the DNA TGTGCCAGCAGTATCTACAGGGATAGCAATCAGCCCCAGCATTTT.

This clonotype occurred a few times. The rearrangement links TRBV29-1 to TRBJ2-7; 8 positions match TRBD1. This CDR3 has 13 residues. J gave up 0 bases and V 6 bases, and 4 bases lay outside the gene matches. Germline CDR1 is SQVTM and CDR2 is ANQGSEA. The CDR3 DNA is TGCAGCGTCAGACAGGGGCACTCCTACGAGCAGTACTTC. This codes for CSVRQGHSYEQYF.

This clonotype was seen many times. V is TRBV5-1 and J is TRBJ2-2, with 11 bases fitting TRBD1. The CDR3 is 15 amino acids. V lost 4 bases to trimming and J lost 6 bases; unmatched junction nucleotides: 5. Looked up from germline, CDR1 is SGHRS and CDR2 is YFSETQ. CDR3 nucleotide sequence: TGCGCCAGCAGCAAGGGACAGGGGGTCGCCGGGGAGCTGTTTTTT. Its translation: CASSKGQGVAGELFF.

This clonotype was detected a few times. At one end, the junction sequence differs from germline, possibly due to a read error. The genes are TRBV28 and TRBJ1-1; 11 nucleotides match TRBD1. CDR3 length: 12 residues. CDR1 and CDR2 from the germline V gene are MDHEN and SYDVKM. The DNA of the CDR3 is TGTGCCACCGGGGGACAGGGGGAGAAGCTGGTCTTT. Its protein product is CATGGQGEKLVF.

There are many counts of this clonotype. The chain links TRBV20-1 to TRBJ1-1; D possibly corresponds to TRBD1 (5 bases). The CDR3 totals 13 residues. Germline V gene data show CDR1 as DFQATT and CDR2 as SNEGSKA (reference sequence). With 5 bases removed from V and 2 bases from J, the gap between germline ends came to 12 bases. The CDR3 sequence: CSALDRINTEAFF. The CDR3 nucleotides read TGCAGTGCTCTTGACAGAATCAACACTGAAGCTTTCTTT.

The CDR3 coding sequence is TGTGCCACCAGTGATTTTTCAGGGACTGAAGCTTTCTTT. This gives the protein CATSDFSGTEAFF. J is TRBJ1-1 and V is TRBV24-1; possibly TRBD1 for D (5 bases). Germline V gene sequence: CDR1 KGHDR, CDR2 SFDVKD. There are 13 residues in the CDR3. V lost 1 base to trimming and J lost 5 bases, with 7 bases between them.

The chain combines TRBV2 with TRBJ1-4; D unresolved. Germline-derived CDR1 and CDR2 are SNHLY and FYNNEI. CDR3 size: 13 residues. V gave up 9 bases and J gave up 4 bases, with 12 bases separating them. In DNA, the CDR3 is TGTGCCAGTCTAGACGAGAGTAATGAAAAACTGTTTTTT. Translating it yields CASLDESNEKLFF.

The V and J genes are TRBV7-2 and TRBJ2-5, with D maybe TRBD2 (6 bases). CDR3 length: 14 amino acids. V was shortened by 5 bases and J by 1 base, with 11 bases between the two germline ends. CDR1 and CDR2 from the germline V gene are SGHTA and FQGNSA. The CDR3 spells CASSRAGTQETQYF. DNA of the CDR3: TGTGCCAGCAGCCGGGCGGGGACCCAAGAGACCCAGTACTTC.

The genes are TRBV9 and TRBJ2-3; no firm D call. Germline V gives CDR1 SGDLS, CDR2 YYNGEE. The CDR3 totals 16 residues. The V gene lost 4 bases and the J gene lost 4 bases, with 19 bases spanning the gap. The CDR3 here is CASSPSSRDRPDTQYF. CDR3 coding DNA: TGTGCCAGCAGCCCGAGTTCCCGAGACCGACCAGATACGCAGTATTTT.

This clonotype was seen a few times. The CDR3 region is CASSLVQGIDTQYF. The CDR3 region has the DNA TGTGCCAGCAGCTTAGTACAGGGGATAGATACGCAGTATTTT. The J gene is TRBJ2-3, the V gene TRBV7-2; TRBD1 matches at 7 bases. The V gene's germline CDR1 is SGHTA and CDR2 FQGNSA. CDR3 length: 14 residues. J lost 5 bases, V lost 1 base, and 3 bases had no gene match.

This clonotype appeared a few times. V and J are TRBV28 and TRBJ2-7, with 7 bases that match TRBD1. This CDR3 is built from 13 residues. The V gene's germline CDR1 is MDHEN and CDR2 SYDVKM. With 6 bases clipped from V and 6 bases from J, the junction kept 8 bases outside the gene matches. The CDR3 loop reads CASSRDSVPEQYF. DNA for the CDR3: TGTGCCAGCAGCCGGGACAGCGTCCCCGAGCAGTACTTC.

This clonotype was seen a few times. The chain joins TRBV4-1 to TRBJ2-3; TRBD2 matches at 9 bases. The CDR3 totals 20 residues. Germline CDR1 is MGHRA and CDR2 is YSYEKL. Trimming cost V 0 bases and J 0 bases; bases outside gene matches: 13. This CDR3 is CASSQDPHFPSGESTDTQYF. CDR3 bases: TGCGCCAGCAGCCAAGACCCCCACTTTCCTAGCGGGGAAAGCACAGATACGCAGTATTTT.

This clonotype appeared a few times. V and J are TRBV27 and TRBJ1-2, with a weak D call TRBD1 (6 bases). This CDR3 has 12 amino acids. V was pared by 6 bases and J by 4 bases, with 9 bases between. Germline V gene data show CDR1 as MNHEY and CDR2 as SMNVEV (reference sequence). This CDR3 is CASRQGGYGYTF. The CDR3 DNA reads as TGTGCCAGCAGACAGGGCGGCTATGGCTACACCTTC.

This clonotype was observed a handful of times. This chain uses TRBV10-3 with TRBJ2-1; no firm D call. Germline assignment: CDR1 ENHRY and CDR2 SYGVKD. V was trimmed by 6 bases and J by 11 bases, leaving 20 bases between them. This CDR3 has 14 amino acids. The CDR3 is CAISPSDDSRQQFF. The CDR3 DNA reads TGTGCCATCAGCCCCTCGGACGACTCGAGGCAGCAGTTCTTC.

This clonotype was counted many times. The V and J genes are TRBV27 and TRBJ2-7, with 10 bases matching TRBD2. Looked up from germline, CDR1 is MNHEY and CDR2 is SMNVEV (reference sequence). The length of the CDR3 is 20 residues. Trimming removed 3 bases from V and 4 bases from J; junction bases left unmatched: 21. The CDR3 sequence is CASSFYSYRGGSGRSYEQYF. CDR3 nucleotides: TGTGCCAGCAGTTTCTACTCCTATCGAGGGGGTAGCGGGAGGTCGTACGAGCAGTACTTC.

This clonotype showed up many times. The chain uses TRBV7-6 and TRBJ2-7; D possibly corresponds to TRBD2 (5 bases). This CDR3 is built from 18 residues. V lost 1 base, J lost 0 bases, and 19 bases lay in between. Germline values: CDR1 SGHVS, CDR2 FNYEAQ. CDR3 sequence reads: CASSLGRMGTGSSYEQYF. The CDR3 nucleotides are TGTGCCAGCAGCTTAGGGCGAATGGGTACTGGGAGCTCCTACGAGCAGTACTTC.

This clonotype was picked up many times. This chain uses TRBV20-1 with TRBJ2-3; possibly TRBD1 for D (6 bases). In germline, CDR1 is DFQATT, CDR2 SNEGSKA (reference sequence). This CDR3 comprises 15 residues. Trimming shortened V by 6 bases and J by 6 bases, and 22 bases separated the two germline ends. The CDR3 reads CSAPITGLGLDTQYF. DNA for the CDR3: TGCAGTGCCCCGATCACAGGGTTGGGTCTCGATACGCAGTATTTT.

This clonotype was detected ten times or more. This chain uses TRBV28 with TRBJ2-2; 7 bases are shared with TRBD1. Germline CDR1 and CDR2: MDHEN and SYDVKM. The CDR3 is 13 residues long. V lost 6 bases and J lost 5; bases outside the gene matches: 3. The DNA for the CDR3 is TGTGCCAGCAGGCGACAGGGAACCGGGGAGCTGTTTTTT. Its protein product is CASRRQGTGELFF.

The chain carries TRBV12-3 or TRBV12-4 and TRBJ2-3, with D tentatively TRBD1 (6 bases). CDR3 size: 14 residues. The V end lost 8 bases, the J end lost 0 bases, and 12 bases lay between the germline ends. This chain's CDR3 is CASRWTASTDTQYF. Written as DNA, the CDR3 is TGTGCCAGCCGCTGGACAGCCAGCACAGATACGCAGTATTTT.